This is a list of T cell receptor beta chains from one sample in a study of T cell responses to AZD1222 COVID-19 vaccine. The table came from immunoSEQ multiplex PCR; TCRdb's copy has only in-frame clones and leaves some out. Here the sample spans 120,000 to 150,000 clones, 89% being singletons. Source: peripheral blood, taken on day 0 of AZD1222 vaccination. These receptors were obtained from an adult in good health. The CDR3 runs from the conserved cysteine through the conserved F or W. A D gene is named only where the DNA matches it firmly. Clone size is stated in some rows and not others, as once, few, many or a class when expanded.

d_call: -
clone_size: -
j_call: TRBJ1-1
v_call: TRBV2
cdr3_aa: CASRAIPGRNTEAFF
cdr3_nt: TGTGCCAGCAGGGCCATTCCGGGCCGAAACACTGAAGCTTTCTTT

d_call: TRBD2
clone_size: -
j_call: TRBJ2-1
v_call: TRBV7-3
cdr3_aa: CASSPKRGRMAYNEQFF
cdr3_nt: TGTGCCAGCAGCCCTAAGCGCGGGAGGATGGCTTACAATGAGCAGTTCTTC

d_call: TRBD2
clone_size: -
j_call: TRBJ2-7
v_call: TRBV9
cdr3_aa: CASSLRLAGAHEQYF
cdr3_nt: TGTGCCAGCAGCCTGAGACTAGCGGGAGCCCACGAGCAGTACTTC

d_call: TRBD1
clone_size: -
j_call: TRBJ2-7
v_call: TRBV24-1
cdr3_aa: CATSVSGQAYEQYF
cdr3_nt: TGTGCCACCAGTGTATCGGGACAGGCCTACGAGCAGTACTTC

d_call: -
clone_size: -
j_call: TRBJ1-3
v_call: TRBV28
cdr3_aa: CASSFWGRKNTIYF
cdr3_nt: TGTGCCAGCAGTTTTTGGGGGCGAAAAAACACCATATATTTT

d_call: -
clone_size: -
j_call: TRBJ2-7
v_call: TRBV28
cdr3_aa: CASSLYSAEPYEQYF
cdr3_nt: TGTGCCAGCAGTTTATACAGCGCTGAGCCCTACGAGCAGTACTTC

d_call: -
clone_size: once
j_call: TRBJ1-4
v_call: TRBV5-6
cdr3_aa: CASSLSGTTNEKLFF
cdr3_nt: TGTGCCAGCAGCTTGTCAGGAACAACTAATGAAAAACTGTTTTTT

d_call: TRBD2
clone_size: -
j_call: TRBJ2-1
v_call: TRBV28
cdr3_aa: CASRRTSGDYNEQFF
cdr3_nt: TGTGCCAGCAGACGGACTAGCGGGGACTACAATGAGCAGTTCTTC

d_call: -
clone_size: -
j_call: TRBJ1-5
v_call: TRBV10-3
cdr3_aa: CAISGGGSNQPQHF
cdr3_nt: TGTGCCATCAGTGGAGGGGGTAGCAATCAGCCCCAGCATTTT

d_call: TRBD1
clone_size: once
j_call: TRBJ2-3
v_call: TRBV3-1/TRBV3-2
cdr3_aa: CASSSGQVTDTQYF
cdr3_nt: TGTGCCAGCAGCTCCGGACAGGTCACAGATACGCAGTATTTT

d_call: -
clone_size: -
j_call: TRBJ2-7
v_call: TRBV19
cdr3_aa: CASSTSSYEQYF
cdr3_nt: TGTGCCAGTAGTACCTCTAGTTACGAGCAGTACTTC

d_call: -
clone_size: -
j_call: TRBJ1-1
v_call: TRBV4-2
cdr3_aa: CASSQRSQLNTEAFF
cdr3_nt: TGTGCCAGCAGCCAACGATCGCAGTTGAACACTGAAGCTTTCTTT

d_call: -
clone_size: -
j_call: TRBJ1-2
v_call: TRBV2
cdr3_aa: CASSALRETRNGYTF
cdr3_nt: TGTGCCAGCAGTGCACTCCGGGAGACCAGGAATGGCTACACCTTC

d_call: TRBD1
clone_size: -
j_call: TRBJ2-1
v_call: TRBV6-2/TRBV6-3
cdr3_aa: CASSYRLNRGRVVQQFF
cdr3_nt: TGTGCCAGCAGTTACCGTCTAAACAGGGGGCGAGTCGTACAGCAGTTCTTC

d_call: TRBD2
clone_size: -
j_call: TRBJ2-1
v_call: TRBV28
cdr3_aa: CASSLRKGLAGENEQFF
cdr3_nt: TGTGCCAGCAGTTTAAGGAAGGGACTAGCGGGAGAAAATGAGCAGTTCTTC

d_call: -
clone_size: -
j_call: TRBJ2-1
v_call: TRBV12-3/TRBV12-4
cdr3_aa: CASSSSQGNEQFF
cdr3_nt: TGTGCCAGCAGTTCCTCACAGGGCAATGAGCAGTTCTTC

d_call: -
clone_size: -
j_call: TRBJ1-3
v_call: TRBV6-2/TRBV6-3
cdr3_aa: CASSYGRPSSGNTIYF
cdr3_nt: TGTGCCAGCAGTTACGGGAGACCCAGCTCTGGAAACACCATATATTTT

d_call: TRBD1
clone_size: -
j_call: TRBJ2-1
v_call: TRBV7-3
cdr3_aa: CASSSPGTGSRNEQFF
cdr3_nt: TGTGCCAGCAGCTCGCCCGGGACAGGGAGTAGAAATGAGCAGTTCTTC

d_call: TRBD1
clone_size: -
j_call: TRBJ1-2
v_call: TRBV3-1/TRBV3-2
cdr3_aa: CASSQVQAQGARGYTF
cdr3_nt: TGTGCCAGCAGCCAAGTCCAAGCACAGGGGGCGCGGGGCTACACCTTC

d_call: TRBD1
clone_size: -
j_call: TRBJ2-3
v_call: TRBV19
cdr3_aa: CASRTGTASSTDTQYF
cdr3_nt: TGTGCCAGTCGAACCGGGACAGCGAGTAGCACAGATACGCAGTATTTT

d_call: TRBD1
clone_size: -
j_call: TRBJ1-1
v_call: TRBV6-5
cdr3_aa: CASRDRSHANTEAFF
cdr3_nt: TGTGCCAGCAGGGACAGGTCTCACGCTAACACTGAAGCTTTCTTT

d_call: TRBD1
clone_size: -
j_call: TRBJ1-5
v_call: TRBV7-2
cdr3_aa: CASSSIGTGKGNQPQHF
cdr3_nt: TGTGCCAGCAGTTCAATTGGGACAGGGAAGGGCAATCAGCCCCAGCATTTT

d_call: -
clone_size: -
j_call: TRBJ2-4
v_call: TRBV19
cdr3_aa: CASRGGSLAKNIQYF
cdr3_nt: TGTGCCAGTAGAGGGGGGAGCTTAGCCAAAAACATTCAGTACTTC